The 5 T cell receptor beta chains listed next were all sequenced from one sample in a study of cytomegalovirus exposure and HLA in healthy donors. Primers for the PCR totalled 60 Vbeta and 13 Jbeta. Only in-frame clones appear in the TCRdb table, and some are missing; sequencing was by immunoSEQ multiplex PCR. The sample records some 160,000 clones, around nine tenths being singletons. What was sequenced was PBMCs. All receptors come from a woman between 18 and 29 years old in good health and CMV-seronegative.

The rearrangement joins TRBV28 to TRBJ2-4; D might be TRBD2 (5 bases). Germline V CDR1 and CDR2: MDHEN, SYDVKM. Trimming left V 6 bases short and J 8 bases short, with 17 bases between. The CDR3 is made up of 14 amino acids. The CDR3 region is CASSPTGEGDIQYF. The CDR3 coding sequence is TGTGCCAGCAGCCCTACTGGCGAGGGAGACATTCAGTACTTC.

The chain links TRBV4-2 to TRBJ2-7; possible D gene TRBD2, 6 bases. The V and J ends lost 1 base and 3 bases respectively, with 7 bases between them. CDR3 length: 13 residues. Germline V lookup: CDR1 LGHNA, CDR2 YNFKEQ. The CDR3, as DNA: TGTGCCAGCAGCCAAGGGGAGGTCTACGAGCAGTACTTC. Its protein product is CASSQGEVYEQYF.

CDR3 residues: CAISDAGTYEQYF. DNA of the CDR3: TGTGCCATCAGTGACGCGGGAACTTACGAGCAGTACTTC. This rearrangement joins TRBV10-3 to TRBJ2-7; possible D gene TRBD2, 6 bases. The germline V and J ends were trimmed by 3 bases and 4 bases, with 10 bases remaining between them. The germline V gene has CDR1 ENHRY and CDR2 SYGVKD. The CDR3 is made up of 13 amino acids.

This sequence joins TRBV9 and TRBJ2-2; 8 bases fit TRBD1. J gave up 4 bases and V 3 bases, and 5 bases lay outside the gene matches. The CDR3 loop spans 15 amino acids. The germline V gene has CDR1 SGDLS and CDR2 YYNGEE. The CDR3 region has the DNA TGTGCCAGCAGCGCGAGGACAGGGATCACCGGGGAGCTGTTTTTT. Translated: CASSARTGITGELFF.

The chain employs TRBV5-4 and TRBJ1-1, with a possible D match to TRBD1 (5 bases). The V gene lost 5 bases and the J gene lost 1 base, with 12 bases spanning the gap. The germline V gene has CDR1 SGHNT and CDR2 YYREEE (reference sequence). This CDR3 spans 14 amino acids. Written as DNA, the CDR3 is TGTGCCAGCAGGTCTTGGGGGGAGAACACTGAAGCTTTCTTT. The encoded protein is CASRSWGENTEAFF.